This TCR beta chain came from a study of OX40 agonist ivuxolimab in advanced cancers. Study-wide background: Therapy given before enrollment (anti-PD-1, anti-PD-L1 or anti-CTLA-4) was allowed, and around 40% had some. Whole-study results and caveats: Clonal expansion was among the lowest in partial responders at 0.1-3.0 mg/kg, especially CD8+.

With respect to this clone: What it recognizes is unknown. In the same sample, other DNA sequences code for this CDR3.

Researchers took blood at baseline, on cycle 4 day 1, and on cycle 7 day 1. Data came from immunoSEQ multiplex PCR; TCRdb stores just in-frame clones and leaves some out. The sample lists 85,000 to 100,000 clones, around 87% occurring once. Germline CDR1 SGHRS, CDR2 YFSETQ. The CDR3 sequence is 15 residues long. Trimming stripped 0 bases from V and 0 bases from J, with 7 bases between. The sequences come from CD4+ or CD8+ T cells sorted from blood, collected in a trial of the OX40 agonist ivuxolimab. The TCR was taken from an adult with an advanced solid tumor such as melanoma, head and neck, liver or kidney cancer. The rearrangement uses TRBV5-1 and TRBJ2-1, with a possible D match to TRBD2 (6 bases). The CDR3 loop reads CASSLVGGSYNEQFF. CDR3 nucleotides: TGCGCCAGCAGCTTGGTGGGGGGCTCCTACAATGAGCAGTTCTTC.